This TCR beta chain was captured by sequencing in a study of OX40 agonist ivuxolimab in advanced cancers. For the wider study: Ivuxolimab, which targeted the costimulatory receptor OX40 (CD134), was an agonistic, fully human IgG2 monoclonal antibody. Intravenous ivuxolimab was administered to patients every 2 weeks at six dose levels: 0.01, 0.1, 0.3, 1.5, 3 and 10 mg/kg. Of the 52 patients in dose escalation, around 19 had hepatocellular carcinoma, around 15 had melanoma, 9 had renal cell carcinoma and 9 had head and neck cancer. A male proportion of nearly 85% and a mean age of approximately 58 years, ranging from roughly 23 to 80, were recorded for the dose-escalation cohort. Prior anti-PD-1, anti-PD-L1 or anti-CTLA-4 therapy was permitted, and approximately 41% of dose-escalation patients had received checkpoint inhibitors. Partial responses were achieved by three dose-escalation patients, of whom one had hepatocellular carcinoma and two had cutaneous melanoma. The purpose of peripheral TCRbeta sequencing was to test whether ivuxolimab changed TCR sequence diversity and led to clonal T-cell expansion. The monotherapy dose-escalation portion (N of about 52 patients) of the phase I ivuxolimab trial is reported in the paper. The paper's findings and limits, for the study overall: Antigen specificity was not determined for the clonally expanded peripheral T cells. After ivuxolimab, more expanded clones were found on average in CD8+ T cells than in CD4+ T cells. Low levels of normalized T-cell clonal expansion were also seen in some nonresponding patients. Clonal expansion of both CD4+ and CD8+ blood T cells was observed from baseline to week 6 at doses 0.1 to 3.0 mg/kg. In partial responders in the 0.1-3.0 mg/kg groups, normalized peripheral clonal expansion was found to be among the lowest, especially among CD8+ T cells.

For this clone: The antigen it binds to is not known. The record has no base qualities; no much larger clone is one base away.

The trial excluded patients who had a history of autoimmune disease or who were on systemic immunosuppression. Peripheral blood for TCR sequencing was collected from all dose cohorts at baseline, on cycle 4 day 1, and on cycle 7 day 1. The samples were taken from a phase I, first-in-human, multicenter, open-label dose-escalation trial of ivuxolimab. Adults with locally advanced or metastatic melanoma, renal cell, hepatocellular, or head and neck squamous cell carcinoma were enrolled in the trial. Before TCR sequencing, CD4+ T cells and CD8+ T cells were sorted from peripheral blood as separate populations. Genomic DNA was isolated from the sorted cells so that the TCRbeta CDR3 region could be sequenced. The immunoSEQ Assay was used to sequence the TCRbeta CDR3 regions. TCRdb re-hosts the immuneACCESS table, in-frame sequences only. Its copies lack some clones; in the studies checked, an unresolved V gene accounts for under half of them, and the cause for the rest is not known. The sample table holds about 70,000 clones, of which approximately 88% were seen once. Clones ranked in the top ten supply approximately 13% of the sample.

This TCR derives from an adult with an advanced solid tumor such as melanoma, head and neck, liver or kidney cancer. The sequencing here drew on CD4+ or CD8+ T cells sorted from blood, taken in a trial of the OX40 agonist ivuxolimab.

The CDR3 has the sequence CASSHTFPGGSASYEQYF. The sequenced DNA: TGCGCCAGCAGCCACACCTTCCCCGGCGGGAGTGCTTCCTACGAGCAGTACTTC. The rearrangement combines TRBV4-1 with TRBJ2-7; the central 7 bases match TRBD2. Trimming takes 3 bases off V and 1 base off J; junction bases not matched to a gene: 15. Per the germline V gene, MGHRA is the CDR1 and YSYEKL is the CDR2. The CDR3, cysteine through phenylalanine, is 18 amino acids long. CDR3 DNA only is kept here, 54 bases in frame from base 1.